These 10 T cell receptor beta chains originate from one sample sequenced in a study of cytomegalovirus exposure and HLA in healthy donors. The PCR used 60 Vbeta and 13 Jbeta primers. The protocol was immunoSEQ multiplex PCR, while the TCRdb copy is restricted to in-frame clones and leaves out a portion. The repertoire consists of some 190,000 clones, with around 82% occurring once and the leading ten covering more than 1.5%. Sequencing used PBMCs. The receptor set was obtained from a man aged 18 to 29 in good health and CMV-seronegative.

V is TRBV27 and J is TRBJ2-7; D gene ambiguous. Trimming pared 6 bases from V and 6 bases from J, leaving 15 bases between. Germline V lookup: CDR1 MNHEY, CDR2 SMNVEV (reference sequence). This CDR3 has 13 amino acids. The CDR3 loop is CASRMVVRSEQYF. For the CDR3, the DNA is TGTGCCAGCAGAATGGTAGTGCGTAGCGAGCAGTACTTC.

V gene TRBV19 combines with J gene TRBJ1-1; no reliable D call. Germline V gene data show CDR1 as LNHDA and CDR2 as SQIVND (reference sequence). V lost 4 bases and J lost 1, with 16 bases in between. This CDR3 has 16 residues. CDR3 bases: TGTGCCAGTAGTACCAAAATAGGTCCAGGGAACACTGAAGCTTTCTTT. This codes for CASSTKIGPGNTEAFF.

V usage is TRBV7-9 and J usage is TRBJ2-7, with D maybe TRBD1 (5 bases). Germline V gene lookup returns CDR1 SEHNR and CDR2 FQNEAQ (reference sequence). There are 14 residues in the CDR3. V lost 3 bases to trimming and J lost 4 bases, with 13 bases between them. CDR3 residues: CASSFPGIGYEQYF. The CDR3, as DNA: TGTGCCAGCAGCTTTCCAGGGATTGGGTACGAGCAGTACTTC. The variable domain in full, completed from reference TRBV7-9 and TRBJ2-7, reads DTGVSQNPRHKITKRGQNVTFRCDPISEHNRLYWYRQTLGQGPEFLTYFQNEAQLEKSRLLSDRFSAERPKGSFSTLEIQRTEQGDSAMYLCASSFPGIGYEQYFGPGTRLTVT.

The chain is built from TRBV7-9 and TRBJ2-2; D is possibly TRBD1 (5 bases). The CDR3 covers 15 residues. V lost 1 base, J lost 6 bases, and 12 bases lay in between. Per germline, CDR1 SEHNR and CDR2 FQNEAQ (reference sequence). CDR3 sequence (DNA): TGTGCCAGCAGCTTAGTCACAGGAAGCTCCGGGGAGCTGTTTTTT. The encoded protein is CASSLVTGSSGELFF.

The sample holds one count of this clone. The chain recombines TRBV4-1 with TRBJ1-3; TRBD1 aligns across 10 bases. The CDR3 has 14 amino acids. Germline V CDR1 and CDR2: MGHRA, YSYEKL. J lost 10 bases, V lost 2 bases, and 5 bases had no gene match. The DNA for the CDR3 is TGCGCCAGCAGCCAAATGGACAGGGGGTATACCATATATTTT. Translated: CASSQMDRGYTIYF.

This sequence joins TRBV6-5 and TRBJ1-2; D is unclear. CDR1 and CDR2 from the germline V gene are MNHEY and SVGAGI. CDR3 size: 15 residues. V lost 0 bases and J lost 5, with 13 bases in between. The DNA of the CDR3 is TGTGCCAGCAGTTACTCGAAGGTGGGGAGGTATGGCTACACCTTC. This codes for CASSYSKVGRYGYTF.

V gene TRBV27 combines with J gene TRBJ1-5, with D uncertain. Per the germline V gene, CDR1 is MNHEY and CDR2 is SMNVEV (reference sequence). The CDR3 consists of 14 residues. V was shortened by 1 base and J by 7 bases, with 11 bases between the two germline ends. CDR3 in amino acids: CASSLWATGQPQHF. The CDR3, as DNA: TGTGCCAGCAGTTTATGGGCAACGGGGCAGCCCCAGCATTTT.

The CDR3 DNA sequence: TGTGCCAGTAAAGGGCGGCAGGGCTCCCTCAGCTCCTACGAGCAGTACTTC. It specifies CASKGRQGSLSSYEQYF. The chain uses TRBV19 and TRBJ2-7, with TRBD1 as a possible D gene (5 bases). V lost 7 bases to trimming and J lost 0 bases, with 22 bases between them. Germline-derived CDR1 and CDR2 are LNHDA and SQIVND (reference sequence). The CDR3 consists of 17 residues.

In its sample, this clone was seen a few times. The CDR3, as DNA: TGTGCCAGCAGCCCATACACAGGGGCCCCGGGCACCGGGGAGCTGTTTTTT. This translates into CASSPYTGAPGTGELFF. The rearrangement uses TRBV7-8 and TRBJ2-2; 7 bases are shared with TRBD1. This CDR3 has 17 residues. V trimming: 5 bases; J trimming: 4 bases; junction bases outside the gene matches: 13. Germline lookup yields CDR1 SGHVS and CDR2 FQNEAQ.

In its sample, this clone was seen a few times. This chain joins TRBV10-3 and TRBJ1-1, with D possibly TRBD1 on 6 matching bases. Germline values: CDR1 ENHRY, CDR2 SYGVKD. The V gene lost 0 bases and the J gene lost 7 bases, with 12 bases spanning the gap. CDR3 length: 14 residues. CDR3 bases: TGTGCCATCAGTGAGTCTCCAGGGGAGGGTGAAGCTTTCTTT. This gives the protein CAISESPGEGEAFF.